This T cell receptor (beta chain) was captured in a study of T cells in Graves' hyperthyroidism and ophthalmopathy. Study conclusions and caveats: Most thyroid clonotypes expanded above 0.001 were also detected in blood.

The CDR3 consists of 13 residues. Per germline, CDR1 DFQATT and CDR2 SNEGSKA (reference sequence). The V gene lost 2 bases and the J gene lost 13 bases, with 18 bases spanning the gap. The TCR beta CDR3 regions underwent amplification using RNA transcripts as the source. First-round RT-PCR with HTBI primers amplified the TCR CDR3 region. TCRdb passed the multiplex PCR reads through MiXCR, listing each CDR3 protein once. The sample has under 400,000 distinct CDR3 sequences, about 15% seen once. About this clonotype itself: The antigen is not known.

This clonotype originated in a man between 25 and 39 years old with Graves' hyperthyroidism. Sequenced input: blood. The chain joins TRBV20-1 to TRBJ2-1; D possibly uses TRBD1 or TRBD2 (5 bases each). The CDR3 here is CSARNPGTRDQFF. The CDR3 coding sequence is TGCAGTGCTAGAAACCCCGGGACCAGGGATCAGTTCTTC.